A single sample gave rise to the 2 T cell receptor beta chains below, sequenced in a study of response to subunit inactivated influenza vaccine. Via MiXCR, TCRdb re-called the RT-PCR reads, giving one row per CDR3 protein. This table has about 650,000 distinct CDR3 sequences, 15% to 18% appearing once. Sample: PBMCs from blood, taken approximately 13 days after vaccination. These receptors came from a man aged 50 to 59 who received an inactivated influenza vaccine.

V is TRBV15 and J is TRBJ2-3; TRBD1 or TRBD2 may be the D gene (6 bases each). The CDR3 covers 15 residues. The V end was cut by 3 bases, the J end by 7 bases, with 17 bases between. CDR1 is LNHNV and CDR2 is YYDKDF in the germline V gene (reference sequence). The CDR3 protein is CATSSPGGPIYTQYF. Here the CDR3 DNA reads TGTGCCACCAGCAGCCCTGGGGGGCCTATCTATACGCAGTATTTT.

The rearrangement uses TRBV5-6 and TRBJ2-3; D remains unclear. The CDR3 spans 13 residues. Germline V lookup: CDR1 SGHDT, CDR2 YYEEEE. V lost 3 bases and J lost 3, with 8 bases in between. The CDR3 DNA reads TGTGCCAGCAGCTCGACTCTTACAGATACGCAGTATTTT. It specifies CASSSTLTDTQYF.